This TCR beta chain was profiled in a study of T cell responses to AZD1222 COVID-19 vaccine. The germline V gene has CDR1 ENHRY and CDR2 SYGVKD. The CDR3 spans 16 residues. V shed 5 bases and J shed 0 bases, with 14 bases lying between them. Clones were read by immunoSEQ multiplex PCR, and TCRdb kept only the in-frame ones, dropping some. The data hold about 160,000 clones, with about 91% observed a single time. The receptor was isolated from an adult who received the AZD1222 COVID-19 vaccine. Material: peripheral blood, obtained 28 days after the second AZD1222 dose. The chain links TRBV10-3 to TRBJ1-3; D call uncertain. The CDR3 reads CAISRLLASSGNTIYF. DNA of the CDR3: TGTGCCATCAGTCGCCTCCTTGCGTCCTCTGGAAACACCATATATTTT.